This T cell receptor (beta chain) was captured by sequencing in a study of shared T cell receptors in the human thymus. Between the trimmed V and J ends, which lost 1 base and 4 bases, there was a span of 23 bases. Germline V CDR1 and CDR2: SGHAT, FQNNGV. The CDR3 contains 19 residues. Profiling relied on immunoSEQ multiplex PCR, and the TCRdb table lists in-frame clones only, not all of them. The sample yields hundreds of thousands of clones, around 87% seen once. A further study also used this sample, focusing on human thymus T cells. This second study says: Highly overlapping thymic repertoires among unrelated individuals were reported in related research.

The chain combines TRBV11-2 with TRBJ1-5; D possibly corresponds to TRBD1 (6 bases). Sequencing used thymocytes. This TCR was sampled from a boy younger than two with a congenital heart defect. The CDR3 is CASSLGSGFLGGRNQPQHF. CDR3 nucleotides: TGTGCCAGCAGCTTAGGATCGGGGTTTCTTGGGGGCCGAAATCAGCCCCAGCATTTT.